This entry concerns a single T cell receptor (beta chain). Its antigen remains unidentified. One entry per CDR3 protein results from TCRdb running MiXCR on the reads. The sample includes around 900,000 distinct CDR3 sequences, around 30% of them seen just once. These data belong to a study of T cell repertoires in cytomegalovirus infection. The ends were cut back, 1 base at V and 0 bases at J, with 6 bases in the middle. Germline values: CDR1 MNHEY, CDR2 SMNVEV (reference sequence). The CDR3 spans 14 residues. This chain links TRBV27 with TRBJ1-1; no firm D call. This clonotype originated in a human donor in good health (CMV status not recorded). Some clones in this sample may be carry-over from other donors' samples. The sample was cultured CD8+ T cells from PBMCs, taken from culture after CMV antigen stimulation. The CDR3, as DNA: TGTGCCAGCAGTTTATGGGCAATGAACACTGAAGCTTTCTTT. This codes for CASSLWAMNTEAFF.